This TCR beta chain was captured in a study of blood T cell repertoires in COVID-19. Looking at the study overall: There were acute and convalescent COVID-19 samples, and they came from the United States, Italy and Spain. In each case, the material was cDNA or gDNA derived from T cells, B-cell-depleted T cells, or PBMCs.

This CDR3 has 14 amino acids. The V and J ends lost 8 bases and 4 bases, in that order; junction bases with no gene match: 7. The germline gives CDR1 LNHDA, CDR2 SQIVND (reference sequence). Sequencing used immunoSEQ multiplex PCR; TCRdb keeps in-frame clones, though not all of them. This table holds fewer than 300,000 clones, 82% found once. Input material: peripheral blood. The sequence was obtained from a woman aged 18-29 years with acute or convalescent COVID-19. The chain has TRBV19 and TRBJ2-1, with 8 bases that match TRBD2. CDR3 DNA sequence: TGTGCCAGTCGATATAGCGGGGATTACAATGAGCAGTTCTTC. Protein sequence: CASRYSGDYNEQFF.